These T cell receptor beta chains were read from a single sample in a study of OX40 agonist ivuxolimab in advanced cancers. Here immunoSEQ multiplex PCR was the method, and the copy in TCRdb shows in-frame clones only, minus some. The sample carries fewer than 45,000 clones, around four fifths recorded once. Material: CD4+ or CD8+ T cells sorted from blood, obtained in a trial of the OX40 agonist ivuxolimab. Every receptor here comes from an adult with an advanced solid tumor such as melanoma, head and neck, liver or kidney cancer. The CDR3 runs from the conserved cysteine through the conserved F or W. D genes are given only for firm matches. Clone size is not always given. Where it is, it says once, few, many or a class for expanded clones.

>TRBD1|NA|TRBV6-6|TRBJ1-1
CASSRQGTEAFF
TGTGCCAGCAGCCGACAGGGGACTGAAGCTTTCTTT
>TRBD2|NA|TRBV6-5|TRBJ2-3
CASSSRGRSTDTQYF
TGTGCCAGCAGTTCCCGCGGGAGGAGCACAGATACGCAGTATTTT
>NA|NA|TRBV15|TRBJ2-2
CATSRDPPGRHTGELFF
TGTGCCACCAGCAGAGACCCTCCAGGGCGGCACACCGGGGAGCTGTTTTTT
>TRBD1|NA|TRBV29-1|TRBJ2-3
CSVFTPGQGYTDTQYF
TGCAGCGTATTCACGCCGGGACAGGGGTATACAGATACGCAGTATTTT
>NA|NA|TRBV29-1|TRBJ2-7
CSVELDSYEQYF
TGCAGCGTTGAACTGGACAGCTACGAGCAGTACTTC
>NA|NA|TRBV28|TRBJ2-7
CASSPKYEQYF
TGTGCCAGCAGTCCTAAGTACGAGCAGTACTTC
>NA|NA|TRBV6-6|TRBJ1-1
CASRRSWDRPNGAFF
TGTGCCAGCAGGAGGAGTTGGGACCGCCCAAATGGAGCTTTCTTT
>NA|NA|TRBV18|TRBJ1-4
CASSPLGMGNGEKLFF
TGTGCCAGCTCACCACTGGGTATGGGGAATGGTGAAAAACTGTTTTTT
>TRBD1|NA|TRBV29-1|TRBJ2-1
CSAERDSSYNEQFF
TGCAGCGCAGAACGGGACAGCTCCTACAATGAGCAGTTCTTC
>TRBD1|few|TRBV28|TRBJ2-7
CASRGTGVGYEQYF
TGTGCCAGCAGGGGGACAGGGGTTGGCTACGAGCAGTACTTC
>TRBD1|few|TRBV27|TRBJ2-2
CASSPGTGGATGELFF
TGTGCCAGCAGTCCCGGGACAGGGGGCGCGACCGGGGAGCTGTTTTTT
>TRBD1|NA|TRBV13|TRBJ2-4
CASSLRQGVAKNIQYF
TGTGCCAGCAGCTTAAGGCAGGGGGTAGCCAAAAACATTCAGTACTTC
>NA|NA|TRBV7-2|TRBJ2-5
CASSLVWTKETQYF
TGTGCCAGCAGCTTAGTTTGGACTAAAGAGACCCAGTACTTC
>NA|NA|TRBV27|TRBJ2-3
CASRPFSTDTQYF
TGTGCCAGCAGACCCTTCAGCACAGATACGCAGTATTTT
>NA|few|TRBV4-3|TRBJ1-5
CASSQDTGLDHSNQPQHF
TGCGCCAGCAGCCAAGATACCGGGCTCGACCATAGCAATCAGCCCCAGCATTTT
>NA|NA|TRBV4-1|TRBJ2-3
CASSQAPRRLRTDTQYF
TGCGCCAGCAGCCAGGCCCCCCGGAGACTCCGCACAGATACGCAGTATTTT
>TRBD1|once|TRBV28|TRBJ1-4
CASTGQGEKLFF
TGTGCCAGCACCGGACAGGGCGAAAAACTGTTTTTT
>TRBD1|NA|TRBV5-1|TRBJ2-5
CASSLGDRVQETQYF
TGCGCCAGCAGCTTGGGGGACAGGGTTCAAGAGACCCAGTACTTC